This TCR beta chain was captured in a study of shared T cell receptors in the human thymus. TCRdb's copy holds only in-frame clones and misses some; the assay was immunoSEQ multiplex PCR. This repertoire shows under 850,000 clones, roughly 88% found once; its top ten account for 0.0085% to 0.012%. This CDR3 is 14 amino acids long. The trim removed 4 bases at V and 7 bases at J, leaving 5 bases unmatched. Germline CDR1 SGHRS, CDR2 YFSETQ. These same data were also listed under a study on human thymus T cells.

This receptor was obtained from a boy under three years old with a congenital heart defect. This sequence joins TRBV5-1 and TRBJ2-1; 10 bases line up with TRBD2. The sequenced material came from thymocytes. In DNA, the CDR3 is TGCGCCAGCAGCACCAGCGGGAGGGTAAATGAGCAGTTCTTC. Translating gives CASSTSGRVNEQFF.